This TCR beta chain was recorded in a study of blood T cells in healthy people across ages. The CDR3 is made up of 14 amino acids. Germline V gene data show CDR1 as MDHEN and CDR2 as SYDVKM. The V gene lost 6 bases and the J gene lost 6 bases, with 15 bases spanning the gap. Next came a second PCR, run for roughly 6 to 11 cycles, which used a sample-barcoded 5' primer along with a J-beta primer mix. From the 5' RACE reads, TCRdb called clonotypes with MiXCR, one entry per CDR3 protein. The sample holds about 940,000 distinct CDR3 sequences; about 48% are singletons and the top ten take 13%. This rearrangement joins TRBV28 to TRBJ1-5, with D uncertain. The receptor comes from a man younger than 40 in good health. The sample consisted of blood. CDR3 region: CASSTIVRVQPQHF. The CDR3 nucleotides are TGTGCCAGCAGCACCATTGTGAGGGTTCAGCCCCAGCATTTT.